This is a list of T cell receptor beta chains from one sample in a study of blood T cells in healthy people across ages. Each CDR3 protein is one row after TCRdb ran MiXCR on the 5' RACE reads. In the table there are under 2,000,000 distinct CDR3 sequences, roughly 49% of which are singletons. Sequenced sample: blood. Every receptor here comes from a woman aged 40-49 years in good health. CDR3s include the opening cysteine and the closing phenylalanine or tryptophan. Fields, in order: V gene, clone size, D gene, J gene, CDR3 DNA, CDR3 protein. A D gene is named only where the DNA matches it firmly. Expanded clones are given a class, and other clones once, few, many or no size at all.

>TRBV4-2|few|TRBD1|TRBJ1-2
TGTGCCAGCAGCCAAATCCACAGGGGAGACTATGGCTACACCTTC
CASSQIHRGDYGYTF
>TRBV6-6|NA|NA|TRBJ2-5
TGTGCCATCCAAAACAAGGGTGAGCAGTACTTC
CAIQNKGEQYF
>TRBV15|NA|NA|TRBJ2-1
TGTGCCACCAAAGGGTCCGGGACATCGTTCGCGGATGGGCAGTTCTTC
CATKGSGTSFADGQFF
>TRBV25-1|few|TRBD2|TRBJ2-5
TGTGCCAGCAGTCCGGCGGGAGGGGGAGAGACCCAGTACTTC
CASSPAGGGETQYF
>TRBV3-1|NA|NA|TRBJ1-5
TGTGCCAGCAGCCAAGAAGGATGGGATCAGCCCCAGCATTTT
CASSQEGWDQPQHF
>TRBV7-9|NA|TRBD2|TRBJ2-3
TGTGCCAGCAGCGTCCGACAGGGACTAGCGGGGGATTCTAGCACAGATACGCAGTATTTT
CASSVRQGLAGDSSTDTQYF
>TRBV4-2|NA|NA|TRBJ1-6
TGTGCCAGCAGCCAAAAGGTCTCACTGTCGTGGTCACCCCTCCACTTT
CASSQKVSLSWSPLHF
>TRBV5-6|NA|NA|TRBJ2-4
TGTGCCAGCAGCTTGGGCCCGGACATTCAGTACTTC
CASSLGPDIQYF
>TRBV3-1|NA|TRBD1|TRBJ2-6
TGTGCCAGCAGCCCCCTGCCTCCGGGACAGGGAACTTCTGGGGCCAACGTCCTGACTTTC
CASSPLPPGQGTSGANVLTF
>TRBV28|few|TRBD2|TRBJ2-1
TGTGCCAGCAGACCACAGCGGGGGGGCCGTAATGAGCAGTTCTTC
CASRPQRGGRNEQFF
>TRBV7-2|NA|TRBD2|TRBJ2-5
TGTGCCAGCAGCACGGGGACTAGCGGGGGGGCATTGATAGAGACCCAGTACTTC
CASSTGTSGGALIETQYF
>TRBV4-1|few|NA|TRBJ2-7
TGCGCCAGCAGCCAAGATGCATTCGAGCAGTACTTC
CASSQDAFEQYF
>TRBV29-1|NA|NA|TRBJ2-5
TGCAGCGCTGATGAGGGGCATTCCGGGGAGACCCAGTACTTC
CSADEGHSGETQYF
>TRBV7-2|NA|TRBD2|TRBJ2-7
TGTGCCAGCAGCTCCCGGACTAGCCTCTCCTACGAGCAGTACTTC
CASSSRTSLSYEQYF
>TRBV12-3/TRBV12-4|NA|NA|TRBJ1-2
TGTGCCAGCAGTTCCTCGGACTATGGCTACACCTTC
CASSSSDYGYTF
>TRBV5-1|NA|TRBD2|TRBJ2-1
TGCGCCAGCGGAGAGCGGGGAGATCACCACGAGCAGTTCTTC
CASGERGDHHEQFF
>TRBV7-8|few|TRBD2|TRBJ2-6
TGTGCCAGCAGCCCGGGACTAGCGGGAACCTCTGGGGCCAACGTCCTGACTTTC
CASSPGLAGTSGANVLTF